Sequencing of this T cell receptor beta chain was carried out in a study of tumor and adjacent non-tumor tissue in lung cancer. The study, taken as a whole, reports: Tumor repertoires had a smaller top 100 clone share than normal lung.

Remarks on this clonotype: Its target is unknown.

This sample's RNA came from whole unsorted tissue. Between August and November 2014, newly diagnosed, chemotherapy-naive lung cancer patients underwent thoracic surgery in China. A modified ARM-PCR protocol with three rounds of nested PCR amplified TCRbeta. TCRdb reprocessed the multiplex PCR reads with MiXCR, giving one entry per CDR3 protein. The data show 60,000 to 85,000 distinct CDR3 sequences, around 73% seen once. The sequence came from a man in his 60s with non-small cell lung cancer. The specimen was lung tumor tissue.

The CDR3: CAGSYDRGGKGYTF. The CDR3 DNA reads TGTGCCGGTAGTTACGACAGGGGGGGAAAGGGCTACACCTTC. This rearrangement joins TRBV6-5 to TRBJ1-2; 9 nucleotides match TRBD1. V shed 11 bases and J 8 bases; nucleotides not matched to a gene: 15. Germline assignment: CDR1 MNHEY and CDR2 SVGAGI. The CDR3 sequence is 14 residues long.